One and the same sample provided the 25 T cell receptor beta chains below, sequenced in a study of shared clonotypes between healthy human individuals. Here immunoSEQ multiplex PCR was the method, and the copy in TCRdb shows in-frame clones only, minus some. This sample has about 1.5 million clones; 96% occur once, and the top ten carry over 1%. The material sequenced was naive CD4+ T cells sorted from blood. As to subset: CD45RA+ positively selected. These receptors were collected from a man aged 25-45 years in good health.

To note about this clone: This same CDR3 is encoded by further DNA sequences in the sample. V usage is TRBV5-1 and J usage is TRBJ2-2; D perhaps matches TRBD1 (5 bases). The CDR3 sequence is 14 residues long. Germline CDR1 reads SGHRS; CDR2 reads YFSETQ. Trimming pared 4 bases from V and 3 bases from J, leaving 10 bases between. The CDR3 loop is CASSLGRDTGELFF. The CDR3 region has the DNA TGCGCCAGCAGCCTAGGCAGGGACACCGGGGAGCTGTTTTTT.

This chain uses TRBV18 with TRBJ1-3, with D possibly TRBD1 on 5 matching bases. Germline V gene lookup returns CDR1 KGHSH and CDR2 LQKENI. The CDR3 is 16 amino acids. Trimming pared 2 bases from V and 0 bases from J, leaving 11 bases between. CDR3 loop: CASSPGGHSSGNTIYF. Here the CDR3 DNA reads TGTGCCAGCTCACCAGGAGGACACAGCTCTGGAAACACCATATATTTT.

The V call is TRBV5-1, the J call TRBJ2-7; TRBD1 matches 8 bases. With 2 bases clipped from V and 2 bases from J, the junction kept 9 bases outside the gene matches. Germline loops: CDR1 SGHRS, CDR2 YFSETQ. The length of the CDR3 is 16 residues. The CDR3 DNA reads TGCGCCAGCAGCTTAAACTCAGGGGGCCAGACCTACGAGCAGTACTTC. It yields the protein CASSLNSGGQTYEQYF. The full variable domain, in which reference TRBV5-1 and TRBJ2-7 provide the parts outside the CDR3, is KAGVTQTPRYLIKTRGQQVTLSCSPISGHRSVSWYQQTPGQGLQFLFEYFSETQRNKGNFPGRFSGRQFSNSRSEMNVSTLELGDSALYLCASSLNSGGQTYEQYFGPGTRLTVT.

The chain uses TRBV9 and TRBJ2-7, with 10 bases identical to TRBD2. The CDR3 is made up of 16 amino acids. Unmatched junction bases numbered 10, after V lost 4 bases and J lost 3 bases. Germline CDR1 SGDLS, CDR2 YYNGEE. The CDR3 spells CASSQLPLAGVYEQYF. CDR3 nucleotides: TGTGCCAGCAGCCAGCTTCCTCTAGCGGGAGTCTACGAGCAGTACTTC.

The rearrangement uses TRBV2 and TRBJ2-7; weak D call: TRBD1 (5 bases). This CDR3 spans 12 amino acids. CDR1 is SNHLY and CDR2 is FYNNEI in the germline V gene. Deletions cut 7 bases from V and 2 bases from J, with 9 bases between. The CDR3 loop is CASIREPYEQYF. The DNA of the CDR3 is TGTGCCAGCATCAGGGAACCCTACGAGCAGTACTTC.

The chain carries TRBV2 and TRBJ2-7, with 9 bases identical to TRBD2. Germline CDR1 reads SNHLY; CDR2 reads FYNNEI. J gave up 0 bases and V 6 bases, and 6 bases lay outside the gene matches. The CDR3 totals 15 residues. This CDR3 is CASSGSGRSSYEQYF. The CDR3 DNA sequence: TGTGCCAGCAGCGGTAGCGGGAGAAGCTCCTACGAGCAGTACTTC.

V is TRBV7-9 and J is TRBJ2-1, with D perhaps TRBD2 (5 bases). This CDR3 has 12 residues. V was pared by 8 bases and J by 5 bases, with 10 bases between. Looked up from germline, CDR1 is SEHNR and CDR2 is FQNEAQ (reference sequence). CDR3 nucleotide sequence: TGTGCCAGCTCCCGGACTCACAATGAGCAGTTCTTC. Its translation is CASSRTHNEQFF.

The V and J genes are TRBV7-2 and TRBJ2-1, with D possibly being TRBD1 (6 bases). The germline V and J ends were trimmed by 3 bases and 5 bases, with 17 bases remaining between them. CDR1 SGHTA and CDR2 FQGNSA come from the germline V gene. CDR3 length: 16 amino acids. The CDR3 loop is CASSFIQGWADNEQFF. CDR3 sequence (DNA): TGTGCCAGCAGCTTCATACAGGGATGGGCAGACAATGAGCAGTTCTTC. Together with reference TRBV7-2 and TRBJ2-1, the CDR3 gives the full variable domain: GAGVSQSPSNKVTEKGKDVELRCDPISGHTALYWYRQSLGQGLEFLIYFQGNSAPDKSGLPSDRFSAERTGGSVSTLTIQRTQQEDSAVYLCASSFIQGWADNEQFFGPGTRLTVL.

The genes are TRBV6-1 and TRBJ1-2; TRBD1 matches at 7 bases. This CDR3 region has 14 residues. V shed 7 bases and J 3 bases; nucleotides not matched to a gene: 8. The germline V gene has CDR1 MNHNS and CDR2 SASEGT. The CDR3 DNA reads TGTGCCAGCACAAAACGGACAGGTGACTATGGCTACACCTTC. Translating gives CASTKRTGDYGYTF.

This sequence joins TRBV5-1 and TRBJ1-1; 8 bases line up with TRBD1. CDR1 is SGHRS and CDR2 is YFSETQ in the germline V gene. This CDR3 has 13 residues. Trimming took 6 bases from V and 1 from J; bases not matched to a gene: 2. The CDR3 spells CASTDRGNTEAFF. CDR3 in DNA: TGCGCCAGCACCGACAGGGGGAACACTGAAGCTTTCTTT.

The rearrangement joins TRBV18 to TRBJ2-3, with 7 bases fitting TRBD1. Germline CDR1 reads KGHSH; CDR2 reads LQKENI. J was trimmed by 2 bases and V by 1 base; bases with no gene match: 18. This CDR3 is 20 amino acids long. The CDR3 here is CASSPLGALTRDRLTDTQYF. Written as DNA, the CDR3 is TGTGCCAGCTCACCACTTGGGGCGTTAACCCGGGACAGACTCACAGATACGCAGTATTTT.

CDR3 in amino acids: CASSLGQGGYF. CDR3 DNA sequence: TGTGCCAGCAGCCTGGGACAGGGAGGATACTTC. V usage is TRBV7-9 and J usage is TRBJ2-5, with 9 bases matching TRBD1. The V gene's germline CDR1 is SEHNR and CDR2 FQNEAQ (reference sequence). Unmatched junction bases numbered 6, after V lost 5 bases and J lost 14 bases. The CDR3 sequence is 11 residues long.

The CDR3 region has the DNA TGTGCCAGCAGCTTAGCTGAAGGGCCTTCTGGAAACACCATATATTTT. Encoded protein: CASSLAEGPSGNTIYF. This chain uses TRBV7-9 with TRBJ1-3, with D uncertain. The germline V and J ends were trimmed by 0 bases and 1 base, with 10 bases remaining between them. Germline CDR1 reads SEHNR; CDR2 reads FQNEAQ (reference sequence). CDR3 length: 16 residues.

This clone appeared a single time. V gene TRBV7-3 combines with J gene TRBJ2-1; a possible D gene is TRBD2 (5 bases). Trimming stripped 0 bases from V and 5 bases from J, with 8 bases between. The CDR3 has 14 residues. The V gene's germline CDR1 is SGHTA and CDR2 FQGTGA. The DNA for the CDR3 is TGTGCCAGCAGCTTAACGAACGGGAACAATGAGCAGTTCTTC. This codes for CASSLTNGNNEQFF.

This chain connects TRBV28 to TRBJ2-2; D is perhaps TRBD2 (5 bases). V was trimmed by 2 bases and J by 7 bases, leaving 14 bases between them. The CDR3 extends over 15 amino acids. CDR1 and CDR2 from the germline V gene are MDHEN and SYDVKM. CDR3 in DNA: TGTGCCAGCAGTTTACGGAGGCCCCGCGGCGGGGAGCTGTTTTTT. Its translation: CASSLRRPRGGELFF. Full variable domain (missing parts from reference TRBV28 and TRBJ2-2): DVKVTQSSRYLVKRTGEKVFLECVQDMDHENMFWYRQDPGLGLRLIYFSYDVKMKEKGDIPEGYSVSREKKERFSLILESASTNQTSMYLCASSLRRPRGGELFFGEGSRLTVL.

The V call is TRBV7-2, the J call TRBJ1-2; 7 nucleotides line up with TRBD1. Looked up from germline, CDR1 is SGHTA and CDR2 is FQGNSA. The CDR3 sequence is 16 residues long. V shed 5 bases and J 7 bases; nucleotides not matched to a gene: 16. The CDR3: CASSAALRGQYRGYTF. The CDR3 DNA follows: TGTGCCAGCAGCGCCGCCCTCCGGGGACAGTATCGTGGCTACACCTTC.

A note on this clone: Additional DNA sequences in this sample encode the identical CDR3. V and J are TRBV5-1 and TRBJ2-1; the D is unclear. The germline gives CDR1 SGHRS, CDR2 YFSETQ. The V end lost 2 bases, the J end lost 0 bases, and 3 bases lay between the germline ends. CDR3 size: 13 residues. For the CDR3, the DNA is TGCGCCAGCAGCTTATCCTCCTACAATGAGCAGTTCTTC. It specifies CASSLSSYNEQFF.

The gene calls are TRBV21-1 and TRBJ2-2; the D call in the table, TRBD1, was not verified against the DNA. TRBV21-1 is given as a pseudogene. This CDR3 is built from 15 residues. The CDR3 DNA sequence: TGTGCCAGCAGCAAAGAACAGGAAAACACCGGGGAGCTGTTTTTT. Residues: CASSKEQENTGELFF.

The rearrangement uses TRBV15 and TRBJ2-7; D remains unclear. This CDR3 comprises 14 residues. The V and J ends lost 1 base and 5 bases respectively, with 12 bases between them. In germline, CDR1 is LNHNV, CDR2 YYDKDF (reference sequence). The CDR3 is CATSRGHLPDEQYF. In DNA form, the CDR3 reads TGTGCCACCAGCAGAGGACACCTACCGGACGAGCAGTACTTC.

The chain uses TRBV5-1 and TRBJ2-3; TRBD2 agrees at 7 bases. J lost 2 bases, V lost 0 bases, and 3 bases had no gene match. The CDR3 is made up of 15 amino acids. The germline V gene has CDR1 SGHRS and CDR2 YFSETQ. This CDR3 is CASSLGEGPTDTQYF. The CDR3 coding sequence is TGCGCCAGCAGCTTGGGGGAGGGACCCACAGATACGCAGTATTTT.

The chain employs TRBV6-1 and TRBJ1-1; TRBD1 is a possible D gene (6 bases). CDR1 MNHNS and CDR2 SASEGT come from the germline V gene. V was shortened by 9 bases and J by 5 bases, with 19 bases between the two germline ends. The CDR3 extends over 14 amino acids. The CDR3, as DNA: TGTGCCAGTCTGTGGAGTGGGAGGGGGACTGAAGCTTTCTTT. It is translated as CASLWSGRGTEAFF.

The chain uses TRBV7-8 and TRBJ2-7; TRBD2 is a possible D gene (6 bases). Trimming removed 1 base at V and 0 bases at J, with 13 bases between. Germline V gene data show CDR1 as SGHVS and CDR2 as FQNEAQ. The CDR3 contains 16 residues. The CDR3 DNA reads TGTGCCAGCAGCTTAGAGGGAGGAGTCTTCTCCTACGAGCAGTACTTC. Its protein product is CASSLEGGVFSYEQYF. The entire variable domain, with the rest obtained from reference TRBV7-8 and TRBJ2-7, is as follows: GAGVSQSPRYKVAKRGQDVALRCDPISGHVSLFWYQQALGQGPEFLTYFQNEAQLDKSGLPSDRFFAERPEGSVSTLKIQRTQQEDSAVYLCASSLEGGVFSYEQYFGPGTRLTVT.

The chain carries TRBV29-1 and TRBJ2-3; D not certain. Per germline, CDR1 SQVTM and CDR2 ANQGSEA. Trimming pared 2 bases from V and 6 bases from J, leaving 12 bases between. The CDR3 is 13 amino acids. The CDR3 sequence is CSVERAGRDTQYF. CDR3 nucleotide sequence: TGCAGCGTTGAACGCGCAGGAAGGGATACGCAGTATTTT.

The J gene is TRBJ2-7, the V gene TRBV27; the D gene could be TRBD1 or TRBD2 (6 bases each). The V gene lost 4 bases and the J gene lost 4 bases, with 14 bases spanning the gap. The CDR3 has 14 residues. Germline V gene lookup returns CDR1 MNHEY and CDR2 SMNVEV (reference sequence). CDR3 bases: TGTGCCAGCAGTTGGGGGGCCCAGGGGTACGAGCAGTACTTC. Amino acid sequence: CASSWGAQGYEQYF.

The CDR3: CASISRDGSNQPQHF. The DNA of the CDR3 is TGTGCCAGCATAAGTAGGGATGGTAGCAATCAGCCCCAGCATTTT. The genes are TRBV6-1 and TRBJ1-5; D call uncertain. Germline V gene data show CDR1 as MNHNS and CDR2 as SASEGT. V lost 7 bases, J lost 0 bases, and 13 bases lay in between. The CDR3 is 15 amino acids.